A single sample is the source of the 17 T cell receptor beta chains below, sequenced in a study of T cells in Graves' hyperthyroidism and ophthalmopathy. Amplification targeted TCR beta CDR3 regions from RNA transcripts. During a first-round RT-PCR of the TCR CDR3, the HTBI primer set was used. TCRdb called the multiplex PCR reads again in MiXCR, with one record for every CDR3 protein. Here the sample spans about 260,000 distinct CDR3 sequences, 15% to 20% being singletons. The sample consisted of blood. These TCRs come from a woman between 18 and 29 years old with Graves' ophthalmopathy.

This clonotype was found many times. The J gene is TRBJ1-1, the V gene TRBV10-3; D gene unclear. Germline V gives CDR1 ENHRY, CDR2 SYGVKD. The CDR3 has 11 residues. Trimming cost V 6 bases and J 1 base, with 3 bases left between them. The CDR3 loop is CAIRTNTEAFF. The CDR3 DNA is TGTGCCATCAGAACGAACACTGAAGCTTTCTTT.

This clonotype has at least ten counts. The V and J genes are TRBV19 and TRBJ2-1; D is uncertain. The CDR3 spans 16 residues. CDR1 LNHDA and CDR2 SQIVND come from the germline V gene (reference sequence). V gave up 0 bases and J gave up 0 bases, with 9 bases separating them. CDR3: CASSIDGRISYNEQFF. The DNA of the CDR3 is TGTGCCAGTAGTATAGATGGGCGGATCTCCTACAATGAGCAGTTCTTC. The variable domain in full, completed from reference TRBV19 and TRBJ2-1, reads DGGITQSPKYLFRKEGQNVTLSCEQNLNHDAMYWYRQDPGQGLRLIYYSQIVNDFQKGDIAEGYSVSREKKESFPLTVTSAQKNPTAFYLCASSIDGRISYNEQFFGPGTRLTVL.

This clonotype was recorded at least ten times. The rearrangement links TRBV7-9 to TRBJ2-7; D not certain. Trimming took off 5 bases at V and 3 bases at J, with 11 bases between the two ends. Germline V gives CDR1 SEHNR, CDR2 FQNEAQ (reference sequence). The CDR3 is 13 amino acids. CDR3 sequence: CASSVLQSYEQYF. CDR3 DNA sequence: TGTGCCAGCAGCGTATTACAGAGCTACGAGCAGTACTTC. Filled out from reference TRBV7-9 and TRBJ2-7, the complete variable domain reads DTGVSQNPRHKITKRGQNVTFRCDPISEHNRLYWYRQTLGQGPEFLTYFQNEAQLEKSRLLSDRFSAERPKGSFSTLEIQRTEQGDSAMYLCASSVLQSYEQYFGPGTRLTVT.

This clonotype was seen ten or more times. This rearrangement joins TRBV20-1 to TRBJ1-1; D is perhaps TRBD1 (6 bases). The CDR3 contains 15 residues. Germline assignment: CDR1 DFQATT and CDR2 SNEGSKA (reference sequence). V lost 4 bases and J lost 5, with 20 bases in between. CDR3 bases: TGCAGTGCTACAGGGGCGGAAGAACACTTGACTGAAGCTTTCTTT. Protein sequence: CSATGAEEHLTEAFF.

At least ten counts were recorded for this clonotype. V and J are TRBV20-1 and TRBJ2-7, with 7 bases identical to TRBD1. This CDR3 contains 15 residues. In germline, CDR1 is DFQATT, CDR2 SNEGSKA (reference sequence). The V gene end was trimmed by 0 bases and the J gene end by 2 bases; junction bases not matched to a gene: 7. The CDR3 nucleotides read TGCAGTGCTAGAGACGCGGCCGGGACAGCCTACGAGCAGTACTTC. Protein sequence: CSARDAAGTAYEQYF.

The chain couples TRBV12-3 or TRBV12-4 to TRBJ2-3, with 8 bases fitting TRBD2. The CDR3 contains 16 residues. Unmatched junction bases numbered 8, after V lost 3 bases and J lost 3 bases. In nucleotides, the CDR3 is TGTGCCAGCAGTTTCGGTAGCGGGATGGGGACAGATACGCAGTATTTT. Translating it yields CASSFGSGMGTDTQYF.

This clonotype came up many times. This chain uses TRBV5-1 with TRBJ1-1; D gene unclear. The CDR3 is 17 amino acids. V lost 0 bases to trimming and J lost 4 bases, with 19 bases between them. CDR1 is SGHRS, CDR2 YFSETQ, per germline. The CDR3 loop reads CASSLALMTKGITEAFF. CDR3 nucleotides: TGCGCCAGCAGCTTGGCCCTTATGACAAAAGGGATCACTGAAGCTTTCTTT.

This clonotype was observed many times. The rearrangement joins TRBV5-1 to TRBJ2-1; 9 positions match TRBD2. The CDR3 loop spans 16 amino acids. V lost 0 bases to trimming and J lost 6 bases; unmatched junction nucleotides: 7. Germline V gives CDR1 SGHRS, CDR2 YFSETQ. The CDR3 is CASSLAATSGINEQFF. The DNA of the CDR3 is TGCGCCAGCAGCTTGGCAGCGACTAGCGGAATCAATGAGCAGTTCTTC.

This clonotype was counted many times. The V gene is TRBV10-3, the J gene TRBJ1-5; D is unresolved. This CDR3 contains 13 residues. V dropped 6 bases and J dropped 6 bases, with 12 bases sitting between them. Germline values: CDR1 ENHRY, CDR2 SYGVKD. The CDR3 loop is CAIREAVGQPQHF. CDR3 nucleotides: TGTGCCATCAGGGAGGCAGTGGGTCAGCCCCAGCATTTT.

This clonotype was detected ten times or more. The chain links TRBV18 to TRBJ1-1; the D is unclear. In germline, CDR1 is KGHSH, CDR2 LQKENI. The CDR3 extends over 13 amino acids. Trimming took 3 bases from V and 0 from J, leaving 5 bases between them. CDR3 coding DNA: TGTGCCAGCTCACCTTCTATGAACACTGAAGCTTTCTTT. Its translation: CASSPSMNTEAFF.

The chain combines TRBV27 with TRBJ2-3; 8 bases match TRBD1. Germline V lookup: CDR1 MNHEY, CDR2 SMNVEV (reference sequence). The CDR3 is 16 residues long. The trim removed 5 bases at V and 2 bases at J, leaving 9 bases unmatched. CDR3 coding DNA: TGTGCCAGCAGTCTCGGACAGGGCATTTACACAGATACGCAGTATTTT. It encodes CASSLGQGIYTDTQYF.

This clonotype was seen repeatedly, ten times or more. The rearrangement joins TRBV28 to TRBJ1-2; D not resolved. The V end was cut by 5 bases, the J end by 8 bases, with 24 bases between. Germline assignment: CDR1 MDHEN and CDR2 SYDVKM. CDR3 size: 16 residues. CDR3 bases: TGTGCCAGCAGTCCAAGCTTATCCGGCCGGCTGGTAGGCTACACCTTC. As protein: CASSPSLSGRLVGYTF.

There are many counts of this clonotype. The gene calls are TRBV20-1 and TRBJ2-1, with TRBD2 matching 11 bases. The CDR3 runs 15 residues. CDR1 and CDR2 from the germline V gene are DFQATT and SNEGSKA (reference sequence). V lost 6 bases and J lost 4; bases outside the gene matches: 8. The CDR3 loop reads CSAAGTSGLYNEQFF. The DNA for the CDR3 is TGCAGTGCGGCCGGGACTAGCGGCCTATACAATGAGCAGTTCTTC.

This clonotype was seen a handful of times. This chain connects TRBV27 to TRBJ2-2; 9 bases agree with TRBD2. Trimming cost V 2 bases and J 5 bases; bases outside gene matches: 9. The CDR3 length is 17 residues. Germline CDR1 MNHEY, CDR2 SMNVEV (reference sequence). CDR3 coding DNA: TGTGCCAGCAGTTTAGGCGCGAGCGGGGGGATGACCGGGGAGCTGTTTTTT. Its protein is CASSLGASGGMTGELFF.

This clonotype was counted ten times or more. This rearrangement joins TRBV6-2 or TRBV6-3 to TRBJ2-3; no clear D. The CDR3 is 13 amino acids. V was pared by 2 bases and J by 2 bases, with 5 bases between. Germline assignment: CDR1 MNHEY and CDR2 SVGEGT. The CDR3 is CASSYQPTDTQYF. Here the CDR3 DNA reads TGTGCCAGCAGTTACCAACCCACAGATACGCAGTATTTT.

This clonotype occurred many times. V and J are TRBV2 and TRBJ1-6; TRBD1 agrees at 8 bases. CDR3 length equals 15 residues. Unmatched junction bases numbered 8, after V lost 7 bases and J lost 6 bases. The germline V gene has CDR1 SNHLY and CDR2 FYNNEI. Here the CDR3 DNA reads TGTGCCAGCACTCAGGGGGCGCCTACTAATTCACCCCTCCACTTT. Translated, it gives CASTQGAPTNSPLHF.

The V gene is TRBV12-3 or TRBV12-4, the J gene TRBJ2-7; 8 positions agree with TRBD2. This CDR3 is 15 amino acids long. After removal of 1 base from V and 2 bases from J, the junction contained 4 bases not matched to a gene. The CDR3, as DNA: TGTGCCAGCAGTTTAGGGCGGGGGGCCCCCTACGAGCAGTACTTC. Protein sequence: CASSLGRGAPYEQYF.